One sample yielded the 21 T cell receptor beta chains listed below, sequenced in a study of T-cell reconstitution after alpha-beta-depleted transplantation in children. Unique molecular identifiers were incorporated when the TCRbeta library was constructed. TCRdb reprocessed the PCR reads with MiXCR, giving one entry per CDR3 protein. The sample lists approximately 190,000 distinct CDR3 sequences, 8.4% occurring once. Source: PBMCs, mostly from graft donor cells, taken 360 days after TCRalphabeta/CD19-depleted stem cell transplant. These receptor sequences come from a male patient between 2 and 15 years old who had a stem cell transplant for acute myeloid leukemia, so the T cells may come from the graft donor.

V usage is TRBV20-1 and J usage is TRBJ2-3; 8 nucleotides align to TRBD1. Germline values: CDR1 DFQATT, CDR2 SNEGSKA (reference sequence). CDR3 size: 13 residues. After removal of 8 bases from V and 4 bases from J, the junction contained 8 bases not matched to a gene. CDR3 sequence reads: CSYTGGSSDTQYF. CDR3 sequence (DNA): TGCAGTTACACAGGGGGTTCTTCAGATACGCAGTATTTT.

This clonotype was picked up many times. The rearrangement links TRBV2 to TRBJ2-2, with D perhaps matching TRBD1 (6 bases). The length of the CDR3 is 17 residues. Germline V gene data show CDR1 as SNHLY and CDR2 as FYNNEI. Trimming took 6 bases from V and 3 from J, leaving 20 bases between them. CDR3 bases: TGTGCCAGCAGAGCCCCGGCACAGGGTGGGGACACCGGGGAGCTGTTTTTT. Residues: CASRAPAQGGDTGELFF. Combining the CDR3 with reference TRBV2 and TRBJ2-2 gives the whole variable domain EPEVTQTPSHQVTQMGQEVILRCVPISNHLYFYWYRQILGQKVEFLVSFYNNEISEKSEIFDDQFSVERPDGSNFTLKIRSTKLEDSAMYFCASRAPAQGGDTGELFFGEGSRLTVL.

This clonotype turned up a few times. The chain links TRBV9 to TRBJ1-6; TRBD1 aligns across 7 bases. CDR3 length equals 17 residues. Germline V CDR1 and CDR2: SGDLS, YYNGEE. V shed 0 bases and J 6 bases; nucleotides not matched to a gene: 9. The CDR3 nucleotides are TGTGCCAGCAGCGTAGCTCCCTCGACAGGGCCTAATTCACCCCTCCACTTT. This codes for CASSVAPSTGPNSPLHF.

CDR3 protein: CASSLAGGNEKLFF. Written as DNA, the CDR3 is TGCGCCAGCAGCTTGGCGGGGGGGAATGAAAAACTGTTTTTT. The rearrangement joins TRBV5-1 to TRBJ1-4; the D gene is possibly TRBD1 (5 bases). The CDR3 has 14 amino acids. Trimming removed 0 bases at V and 5 bases at J, with 8 bases between. The germline V gene encodes CDR1 SGHRS and CDR2 YFSETQ.

This clonotype came up many times. V and J are TRBV5-1 and TRBJ1-1; 8 positions agree with TRBD1. Germline CDR1 reads SGHRS; CDR2 reads YFSETQ. The CDR3 loop spans 17 amino acids. V dropped 0 bases and J dropped 6; count of bases not matched to a gene: 13. This CDR3 is CASSLALFQGASAEAFF. Here the CDR3 DNA reads TGCGCCAGCAGCTTGGCCCTGTTTCAGGGGGCAAGCGCTGAAGCTTTCTTT.

DNA of the CDR3: TGCGCCAGCAGCCCCGGACAGATCAGCAATGAGCAGTTCTTC. This sequence encodes CASSPGQISNEQFF. This chain joins TRBV5-1 and TRBJ2-1, with D perhaps matching TRBD1 (6 bases). The CDR3 has 14 residues. The germline V gene encodes CDR1 SGHRS and CDR2 YFSETQ. V shed 4 bases and J shed 6 bases, with 14 bases lying between them. The complete variable domain, with remaining parts taken from reference TRBV5-1 and TRBJ2-1, reads KAGVTQTPRYLIKTRGQQVTLSCSPISGHRSVSWYQQTPGQGLQFLFEYFSETQRNKGNFPGRFSGRQFSNSRSEMNVSTLELGDSALYLCASSPGQISNEQFFGPGTRLTVL.

This clonotype was seen a handful of times. The gene calls are TRBV20-1 and TRBJ2-5; a possible D gene is TRBD1 (6 bases). V dropped 3 bases and J dropped 3 bases, with 20 bases sitting between them. CDR3 length: 16 amino acids. The germline CDR1 and CDR2 sequences are DFQATT and SNEGSKA (reference sequence). DNA for the CDR3: TGCAGTGCTAGTCCCGGACAGCCTTTCTTCGAAGAGACCCAGTACTTC. Translating gives CSASPGQPFFEETQYF.

The chain joins TRBV12-3 or TRBV12-4 to TRBJ2-7; 15 nucleotides line up with TRBD2. This CDR3 contains 17 residues. V dropped 1 base and J dropped 7; count of bases not matched to a gene: 8. Here the CDR3 DNA reads TGTGCCAGCAGTTTAGGAGGACTAGCGGGGGGGCTGGGGGAGCAGTACGTC. As protein: CASSLGGLAGGLGEQYV.

This clonotype turned up a few times. The chain joins TRBV29-1 to TRBJ1-2; 7 bases fit TRBD1. CDR3 length: 14 amino acids. V was clipped by 3 bases and J by 4 bases; unmatched bases: 8. Germline assignment: CDR1 SQVTM and CDR2 ANQGSEA. DNA of the CDR3: TGCAGCGTTGATCTGACAGGGACTCTCTATGGCTACACCTTC. Amino acids: CSVDLTGTLYGYTF.

Only a few counts were recorded for this clonotype. The J gene is TRBJ1-1, the V gene TRBV25-1, with 7 bases that match TRBD1. Germline V gene lookup returns CDR1 MGHDK and CDR2 SYGVNS. The V segment lost 1 base and the J segment 1 base; nucleotides outside the gene matches: 3. This CDR3 region has 15 residues. The CDR3 sequence: CASSELAGGNTEAFF. In nucleotides, the CDR3 is TGTGCCAGCAGTGAATTAGCAGGGGGGAACACTGAAGCTTTCTTT.

This clonotype was found a few times. V is TRBV7-6 and J is TRBJ1-1; D might be TRBD1 (6 bases). This CDR3 is 14 amino acids long. V was shortened by 4 bases and J by 1 base, with 10 bases between the two germline ends. Germline values: CDR1 SGHVS, CDR2 FNYEAQ. This CDR3 reads CASSSGTTNTEAFF. The CDR3 nucleotides are TGTGCCAGCAGCTCGGGGACAACGAACACTGAAGCTTTCTTT.

At least ten counts were recorded for this clonotype. The chain links TRBV19 to TRBJ2-1; D is undetermined. The CDR3 contains 15 residues. V was cut by 5 bases and J by 0 bases, with 11 bases left in between. The germline V gene encodes CDR1 LNHDA and CDR2 SQIVND (reference sequence). DNA for the CDR3: TGTGCCAGTAGTTTGATTCTCGGCTCCTACAATGAGCAGTTCTTC. This gives the protein CASSLILGSYNEQFF. The entire variable domain, with the rest obtained from reference TRBV19 and TRBJ2-1, is as follows: DGGITQSPKYLFRKEGQNVTLSCEQNLNHDAMYWYRQDPGQGLRLIYYSQIVNDFQKGDIAEGYSVSREKKESFPLTVTSAQKNPTAFYLCASSLILGSYNEQFFGPGTRLTVL.

The chain couples TRBV12-3 or TRBV12-4 to TRBJ2-7, with D tentatively TRBD2 (6 bases). The CDR3 has 13 residues. The ends were cut back, 3 bases at V and 3 bases at J, with 9 bases in the middle. The CDR3 is CASSLGLYYEQYF. CDR3 coding DNA: TGTGCCAGCAGTTTGGGACTTTACTACGAGCAGTACTTC.

This clonotype was observed many times. This chain connects TRBV10-3 to TRBJ2-2; the D is unclear. From germline, CDR1 is ENHRY and CDR2 SYGVKD. V was shortened by 3 bases and J by 3 bases, with 8 bases between the two germline ends. The CDR3 has 14 residues. The DNA of the CDR3 is TGTGCCATCAGTGACGTAGTTTACACCGGGGAGCTGTTTTTT. Translation: CAISDVVYTGELFF.

This clonotype was picked up a small number of times. The V and J genes are TRBV4-1 and TRBJ1-5, with TRBD1 identical over 7 bases. The CDR3 contains 16 residues. Germline values: CDR1 MGHRA, CDR2 YSYEKL. J lost 4 bases, V lost 2 bases, and 8 bases had no gene match. CDR3 protein: CASSQPYRDRNQPQHF. For the CDR3, the DNA is TGCGCCAGCAGCCAACCATACCGGGACAGAAATCAGCCCCAGCATTTT.

This clonotype appeared a single time. This chain joins TRBV7-2 and TRBJ1-1; weak D call: TRBD1 (6 bases). The V end lost 1 base, the J end lost 0 bases, and 15 bases lay between the germline ends. The germline V gene encodes CDR1 SGHTA and CDR2 FQGNSA. This CDR3 comprises 17 residues. CDR3 DNA: TGTGCCAGCAGCTTAGGGCCGGGGGCGGGACTGAACACTGAAGCTTTCTTT. It yields the protein CASSLGPGAGLNTEAFF.

V and J are TRBV20-1 and TRBJ1-2; possibly TRBD1 for D (6 bases). V was shortened by 5 bases and J by 6 bases, with 25 bases between the two germline ends. From germline, CDR1 is DFQATT and CDR2 SNEGSKA (reference sequence). The CDR3 spans 16 residues. CDR3 in amino acids: CSAPKDKLRGSNGYTF. CDR3 nucleotide sequence: TGCAGTGCTCCAAAAGACAAACTTAGGGGGAGTAATGGCTACACCTTC.

This clonotype was picked up many times. This rearrangement joins TRBV20-1 to TRBJ2-1, with no clear D. Trimming shortened V by 3 bases and J by 0 bases, and 15 bases separated the two germline ends. The length of the CDR3 is 16 residues. Germline CDR1 and CDR2: DFQATT and SNEGSKA (reference sequence). Written as DNA, the CDR3 is TGCAGTGCTAGGCATTCGGGCTACAGCTCCTACAATGAGCAGTTCTTC. Protein sequence: CSARHSGYSSYNEQFF.

The V and J genes are TRBV12-3 or TRBV12-4 and TRBJ2-7; D unclear. Deletions cut 4 bases from V and 5 bases from J, with 15 bases between. The CDR3 extends over 14 amino acids. The chain's CDR3 is CASSSQSLRDEQYF. Written as DNA, the CDR3 is TGTGCCAGCAGTTCTCAGAGCCTGCGCGACGAGCAGTACTTC.

The rearrangement links TRBV5-8 to TRBJ2-1; D may be TRBD1 or TRBD2 (5 bases each). The CDR3 loop spans 15 amino acids. CDR1 and CDR2 from the germline V gene are SGHTS and YDEGEE. V gave up 3 bases and J gave up 0 bases, with 10 bases separating them. In nucleotides, the CDR3 is TGTGCCAGCAGCTGGGACGCTAGCTCCTACAATGAGCAGTTCTTC. Protein sequence: CASSWDASSYNEQFF.

The chain is built from TRBV20-1 and TRBJ1-1; D might be TRBD1 (5 bases). Trimming stripped 5 bases from V and 1 base from J, with 17 bases between. Germline values: CDR1 DFQATT, CDR2 SNEGSKA (reference sequence). CDR3 length equals 15 residues. CDR3 residues: CSAPRGGRANTEAFF. The CDR3 DNA reads TGCAGTGCTCCCCGGGGGGGACGCGCGAACACTGAAGCTTTCTTT.